This T cell receptor beta chain was profiled in a study of T cells after yellow fever vaccination. Study conclusions and caveats: Some clonotypes were seen in both the CD4 and the CD8 compartments. These made up a small share and likely arose from convergent recombination.

With respect to this clonotype: Its matching antigen is unknown.

This CDR3 is 13 amino acids long. V was cut by 2 bases and J by 7 bases, with 11 bases left in between. CDR1 is MNHNS and CDR2 is SASEGT in the germline V gene. 5'RACE template switching added a universal primer site and UMIs to TCR cDNA. TCRdb itself ran the 5' RACE reads through MiXCR, one entry per CDR3 protein. This table has about 330,000 distinct CDR3 sequences, about 7.8% appearing once. V is TRBV6-1 and J is TRBJ1-2; D is unclear. The TCR originated in a man younger than 30 who received the YFV17D yellow fever vaccine. The sequencing used PBMCs, collected 35 to 50 days after the first yellow fever vaccination. The CDR3 loop reads CASSEPPPAGYTF. The CDR3 region has the DNA TGTGCCAGCAGTGAACCCCCCCCCGCTGGCTACACCTTC.